This TCR beta chain was captured by sequencing in a study of cytomegalovirus exposure and HLA in healthy donors. Trimming removed 3 bases at V and 8 bases at J, with 14 bases between. Germline CDR1 reads SGHDT; CDR2 reads YYEEEE. The CDR3 totals 14 residues. Study-level results: Most TCRs appeared rarely, but some public TCRs recurred in many donors. Only CMV serostatus was available as immune exposure information.

Worth noting for this clone: Its antigen is unidentified.

With 60 Vbeta and 13 Jbeta primers, the PCR was carried out. TCRdb keeps only in-frame clones here, not all; method: immunoSEQ multiplex PCR. The table records about 120,000 clones, approximately 68% of them present only once. V usage is TRBV5-6 and J usage is TRBJ1-4; D remains ambiguous. The sequence derives from a man younger than 45 in good health and CMV-seropositive. Sequencing was done on a sample of PBMCs. CDR3 coding DNA: TGTGCCAGCAGCTCGGACCTCGCGGGGGAAAAACTGTTTTTT. Amino acid sequence: CASSSDLAGEKLFF.